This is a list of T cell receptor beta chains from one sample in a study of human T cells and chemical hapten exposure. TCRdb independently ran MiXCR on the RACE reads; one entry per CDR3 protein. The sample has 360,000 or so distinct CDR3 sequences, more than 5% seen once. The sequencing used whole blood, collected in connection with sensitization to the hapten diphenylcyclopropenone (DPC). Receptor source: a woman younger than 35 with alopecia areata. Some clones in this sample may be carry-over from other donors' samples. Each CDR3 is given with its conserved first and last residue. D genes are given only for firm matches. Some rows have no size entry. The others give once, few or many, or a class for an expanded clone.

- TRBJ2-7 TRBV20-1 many CSARDGGPYEQYF TGCAGTGCACGGGACGGGGGGCCCTACGAGCAGTACTTC
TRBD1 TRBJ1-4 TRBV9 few CASSEGQTTNEKLFF TGTGCCAGCAGCGAGGGACAGACAACTAATGAAAAACTGTTTTTT
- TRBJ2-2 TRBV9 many CASSVAGQPGELFF TGTGCCAGCAGCGTAGCGGGACAACCCGGGGAGCTGTTTTTT
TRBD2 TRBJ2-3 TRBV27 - CASRPRTSGGRNTQYF TGTGCCAGCAGACCGAGGACTAGCGGGGGGCGAAATACGCAGTATTTT
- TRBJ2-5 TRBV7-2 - CASSLTRAGATSQETQYF TGTGCCAGCAGCTTAACCCGAGCAGGGGCTACGTCCCAAGAGACCCAGTACTTC
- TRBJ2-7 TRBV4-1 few CASSQDTRDYEQYF TGCGCCAGCAGCCAAGATACGAGGGACTACGAGCAGTACTTC
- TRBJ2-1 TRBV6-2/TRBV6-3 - CASSRLSEQFF TGTGCCAGCAGCCGCCTTAGTGAGCAGTTCTTC
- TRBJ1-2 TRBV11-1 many CASSPGQMYGYTF TGTGCCAGCAGCCCCGGACAGATGTATGGCTACACCTTC
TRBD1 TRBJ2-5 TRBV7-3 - CASSSGTGDGTQYF TGTGCCAGCAGCTCCGGGACAGGGGACGGGACCCAGTACTTC
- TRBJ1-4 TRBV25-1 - CASSDPPNEKLFF TGTGCCAGCAGTGACCCTCCCAATGAAAAACTGTTTTTT
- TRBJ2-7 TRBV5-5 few CASSPGASGYEQYF TGTGCCAGCAGCCCGGGGGCTAGCGGCTACGAGCAGTACTTC
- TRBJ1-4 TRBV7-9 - CASRLEGTTNEKLFF TGTGCCAGCAGGTTAGAGGGGACAACTAATGAAAAACTGTTTTTT
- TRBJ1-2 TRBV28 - CVSSLGGNRYTF TGTGTCAGCAGTTTGGGGGGCAACCGCTACACCTTC
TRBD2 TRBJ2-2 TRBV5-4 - CASSLLAGLGTGELFF TGTGCCAGCAGCTTGCTAGCGGGGCTGGGCACCGGGGAGCTGTTTTTT
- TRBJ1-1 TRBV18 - CVSSPGEGMNTEAFF TGTGTCAGCTCACCAGGGGAGGGGATGAACACTGAAGCTTTCTTT
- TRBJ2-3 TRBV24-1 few CATMGKGGNTDTQYF TGTGCCACCATGGGGAAAGGAGGGAACACAGATACGCAGTATTTT
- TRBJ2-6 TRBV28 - CASSARTSGANVLTF TGTGCCAGCAGTGCGAGGACCTCTGGGGCCAACGTCCTGACTTTC
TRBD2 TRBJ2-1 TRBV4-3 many CASSQAGAGHYNEQFF TGCGCCAGCAGCCAGGCGGGAGCGGGGCACTACAATGAGCAGTTCTTC
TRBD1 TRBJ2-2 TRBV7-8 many CASRDRAGLGELFF TGTGCCAGCAGGGACAGGGCTGGGTTAGGGGAGCTGTTTTTT
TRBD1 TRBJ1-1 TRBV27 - CASTGTGVTEAFF TGTGCCAGCACCGGGACAGGGGTCACTGAAGCTTTCTTT
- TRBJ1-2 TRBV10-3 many CAIQETGRGYTF TGTGCCATCCAAGAAACAGGACGTGGCTACACCTTC
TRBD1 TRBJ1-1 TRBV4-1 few CASSQVGQEFRRF TGCGCCAGCAGCCAAGTGGGACAGGAATTCCGGAGATTT
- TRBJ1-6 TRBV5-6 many CASSPTPGLNSPLHF TGTGCCAGCAGCCCTACACCGGGACTTAATTCACCCCTCCACTTT
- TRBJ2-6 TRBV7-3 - CASSLTGPGPLHYGANVLTF TGTGCCAGCAGCTTAACCGGCCCAGGACCTCTACATTACGGGGCCAACGTCCTGACTTTC
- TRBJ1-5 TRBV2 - CASSSRGSGRVNQPQHF TGTGCCAGCAGTTCTCGAGGATCAGGGAGAGTAAATCAGCCCCAGCATTTT
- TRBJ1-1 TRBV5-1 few CASRPQVNTEAFF TGCGCCAGCCGCCCACAAGTGAACACTGAAGCTTTCTTT
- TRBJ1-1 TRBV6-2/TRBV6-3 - CASSYFSGVEAFF TGTGCCAGCAGTTACTTTTCTGGGGTTGAAGCTTTCTTT
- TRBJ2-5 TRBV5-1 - CASSLALGPAVQQETQYF TGCGCCAGCAGCTTGGCCTTAGGACCAGCGGTACAACAAGAGACCCAGTACTTC
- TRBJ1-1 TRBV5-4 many CASSPDRNGMNTEAFF TGTGCCAGCAGCCCAGACAGGAACGGTATGAACACTGAAGCTTTCTTT
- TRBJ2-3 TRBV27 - CASSFKSIPVGTQYF TGTGCCAGCAGTTTCAAAAGTATTCCTGTGGGTACGCAGTATTTT
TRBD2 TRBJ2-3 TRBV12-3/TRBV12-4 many CASSSPPLAGKDTQYF TGTGCCAGCAGCTCGCCCCCGCTAGCGGGAAAAGATACGCAGTATTTT
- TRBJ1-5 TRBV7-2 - CASSLGAMGQPQHF TGTGCCAGCAGCTTGGGCGCGATGGGTCAGCCCCAGCATTTT
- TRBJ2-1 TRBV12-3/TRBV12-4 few CASGEVGAAVLQFF TGTGCCAGTGGCGAGGTCGGGGCCGCAGTTTTACAGTTCTTC
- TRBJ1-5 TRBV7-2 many CASSQRVGNQPQHF TGTGCCAGCAGTCAAAGGGTGGGCAATCAGCCCCAGCATTTT
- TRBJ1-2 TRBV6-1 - CASSRELSNYGYTF TGTGCCAGCAGCAGGGAGCTTTCTAACTATGGCTACACCTTC
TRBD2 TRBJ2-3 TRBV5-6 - CASSNLAGDTQYF TGTGCCAGCAGCAATCTAGCGGGGGATACGCAGTATTTT
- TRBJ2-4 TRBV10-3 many CAISAGEGQANIQYF TGTGCCATCAGTGCGGGTGAAGGGCAGGCAAACATTCAGTACTTC
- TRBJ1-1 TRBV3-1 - CASSQWWGSANTEAFF TGTGCCAGCAGCCAATGGTGGGGATCTGCGAACACTGAAGCTTTCTTT
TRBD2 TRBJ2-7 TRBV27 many CASSSSGAGGAYEQYF TGTGCCAGCAGTTCCTCGGGGGCGGGGGGTGCCTACGAGCAGTACTTC
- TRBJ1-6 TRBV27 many CASSLSGSSASPLHF TGTGCCAGCAGTTTATCCGGGAGTTCGGCTTCACCCCTCCACTTT
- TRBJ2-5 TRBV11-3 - CASSLDSETQYF TGTGCCAGCAGCTTAGATTCAGAGACCCAGTACTTC
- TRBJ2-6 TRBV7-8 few CASSLVTGTVRANVLTF TGTGCCAGCAGCTTAGTGACGGGGACTGTTAGGGCCAACGTCCTGACTTTC
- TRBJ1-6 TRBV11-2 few CASSPLHEGIRAPLHF TGTGCCAGCAGCCCCCTCCACGAGGGTATTAGGGCACCCCTCCACTTT
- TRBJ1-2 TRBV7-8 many CASSLAPADGYTF TGTGCCAGCAGCTTAGCCCCAGCGGACGGCTACACCTTC
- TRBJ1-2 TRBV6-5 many CASSYSRRGNYGYTF TGTGCCAGCAGTTACAGTCGTCGGGGAAACTATGGCTACACCTTC
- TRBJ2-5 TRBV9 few CASSSRVGEETQYF TGTGCCAGCAGCTCTCGTGTGGGGGAAGAGACCCAGTACTTC
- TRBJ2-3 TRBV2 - CASRARGSTDTQYF TGTGCCAGCAGGGCCCGTGGTAGCACAGATACGCAGTATTTT
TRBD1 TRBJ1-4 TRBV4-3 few CASSQDVYRTTDREGEKLFF TGCGCCAGCAGCCAAGACGTGTACCGTACCACCGACAGGGAGGGAGAAAAACTGTTTTTT
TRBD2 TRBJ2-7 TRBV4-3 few CASSQGSGGRIYEQYF TGCGCCAGCAGCCAAGGCTCGGGGGGACGGATCTACGAGCAGTACTTC
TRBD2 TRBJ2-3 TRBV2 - CASRLAGGSDTQYF TGTGCCAGCAGACTAGCGGGGGGTTCGGATACGCAGTATTTT
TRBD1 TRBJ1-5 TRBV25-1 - CARPSRGPNQPQHF TGTGCCAGGCCCTCGAGGGGGCCCAATCAGCCCCAGCATTTT
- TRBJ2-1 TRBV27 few CASGPGRINEQFF TGTGCCAGCGGTCCAGGGAGGATCAATGAGCAGTTCTTC
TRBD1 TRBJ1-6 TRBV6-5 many CASSTGDRETSPLHF TGTGCCAGCAGTACGGGGGACAGGGAAACGTCACCCCTCCACTTT
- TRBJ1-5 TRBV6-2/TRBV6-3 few CASSSDANQPQHF TGTGCCAGCAGCTCCGACGCTAATCAGCCCCAGCATTTT